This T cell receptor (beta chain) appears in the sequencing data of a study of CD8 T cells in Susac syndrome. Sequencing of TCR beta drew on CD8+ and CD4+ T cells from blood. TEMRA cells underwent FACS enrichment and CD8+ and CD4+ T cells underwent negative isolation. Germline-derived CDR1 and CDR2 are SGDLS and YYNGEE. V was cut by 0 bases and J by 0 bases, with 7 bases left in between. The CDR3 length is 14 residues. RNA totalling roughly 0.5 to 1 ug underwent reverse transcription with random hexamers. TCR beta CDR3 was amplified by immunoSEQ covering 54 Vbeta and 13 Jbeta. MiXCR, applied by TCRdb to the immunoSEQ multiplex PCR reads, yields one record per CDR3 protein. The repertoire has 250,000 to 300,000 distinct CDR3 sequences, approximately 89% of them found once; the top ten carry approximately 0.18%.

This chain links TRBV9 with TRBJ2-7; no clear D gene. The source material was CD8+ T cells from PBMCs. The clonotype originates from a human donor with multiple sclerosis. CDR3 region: CASSVDRSSYEQYF. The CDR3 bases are TGTGCCAGCAGCGTAGACCGGAGCTCCTACGAGCAGTACTTC.